This entry lists 3 T cell receptor beta chains sequenced from one sample in a study of blood T cell repertoires in COVID-19. Method: immunoSEQ multiplex PCR; TCRdb's copy keeps in-frame clones and lacks some. The profile shows around 340,000 clones, roughly 85% of them singletons. The specimen was PBMCs or T cells enriched from blood (not recorded which). The receptors were sampled from a woman aged 40 to 49 with acute COVID-19.

The chain employs TRBV9 and TRBJ2-5; no clear D gene. Germline V gives CDR1 SGDLS, CDR2 YYNGEE. This CDR3 spans 15 amino acids. V lost 3 bases and J lost 1, with 13 bases in between. The CDR3 here is CASSAAPNSQETQYF. The CDR3 nucleotides read TGTGCCAGCAGCGCCGCCCCTAACAGCCAAGAGACCCAGTACTTC.

The chain has TRBV5-6 and TRBJ1-4; 11 bases fit TRBD1. V lost 3 bases and J lost 4; bases outside the gene matches: 14. CDR1 and CDR2 (germline): SGHDT, YYEEEE. The CDR3 covers 19 residues. The CDR3 DNA is TGTGCCAGCAGCTCTTCCGGGACAGGGGGGCCGAGGGGTAATGAAAAACTGTTTTTT. Its protein product is CASSSSGTGGPRGNEKLFF.

This sequence joins TRBV27 and TRBJ1-2; 7 nucleotides agree with TRBD1. V was pared by 5 bases and J by 6 bases, with 6 bases of the junction left unmatched. CDR1 MNHEY and CDR2 SMNVEV come from the germline V gene (reference sequence). The CDR3 is 13 amino acids. The CDR3 spells CASSLTGANGYTF. The CDR3, as DNA: TGTGCCAGCAGTCTCACAGGGGCAAATGGCTACACCTTC.